A selection of T cell receptor beta chains follows, all from one sample in a study of molecular identifiers for immune sequencing clone quantification. TCRdb recomputed calls from the PCR reads with MiXCR, one row per CDR3 protein. The table lists 460,000 or so distinct CDR3 sequences, around a fifth of them singletons. The sequenced sample consisted of naive CD8+ T cells from blood, with Jurkat cell RNA spiked in. The receptors shown here come from a human donor in good health. Some libraries in this study had Jurkat cell RNA spiked in. CDR3s leave out the opening cysteine and the closing phenylalanine or tryptophan.

v_gene	j_gene	CDR3aa
TRBV25-1	TRBJ2-5	ASSETAQGLTQY
TRBV29-1	TRBJ2-1	SFGRWHEQF
TRBV7-9	TRBJ2-7	ASSHWDRVYEQY
TRBV29-1	TRBJ2-4	SVGGAGDIQY
TRBV12-3/TRBV12-4	TRBJ2-1	ASSPDSIYNEQF
TRBV28	TRBJ2-7	ASSLSVGRDDSYEQY
TRBV9	TRBJ2-5	ASSAPRGGETQY
TRBV20-1	TRBJ2-3	SAEGAVSTDTQY
TRBV9	TRBJ2-3	ASSVGFGGGDTQY
TRBV11-2	TRBJ1-1	ASSHSMNTEAF
TRBV6-2/TRBV6-3	TRBJ2-7	ASSYWTGNYEQY
TRBV9	TRBJ2-2	ASSGLAGVDTGELF
TRBV7-2	TRBJ1-1	ASSLGDTPWVGTEAF
TRBV12-3/TRBV12-4	TRBJ1-5	ASSEVYSNQPQH
TRBV6-1	TRBJ1-1	ASSEVANTEAF
TRBV2	TRBJ2-1	ASSDPNSNEQF
TRBV29-1	TRBJ2-1	STLRRYNEQF
TRBV7-9	TRBJ1-1	ASRPPAVSGPEAF
TRBV7-4	TRBJ2-7	ASSRPTGSSYEQY
TRBV27	TRBJ2-7	ASSMTVTYEQY